This T cell receptor beta chain was identified in a study of T cell changes during pregnancy in multiple sclerosis. Repertoires were generated with immunoSEQ multiplex PCR, while TCRdb's copy carries only in-frame clones and drops some. The sample holds approximately 40,000 clones, more than 85% seen once. Germline values: CDR1 SGHNT, CDR2 YYREEE (reference sequence). CDR3 length: 13 amino acids. V was clipped by 2 bases and J by 7 bases; unmatched bases: 4. The sample consisted of CD8+ T cells from peripheral blood mononuclear cells, taken in the third trimester of pregnancy. The chain recombines TRBV5-4 with TRBJ1-1; 8 nucleotides align to TRBD1. This clonotype originated in a female donor with multiple sclerosis, enrolled in a pregnancy study. CDR3 sequence reads: CASSFQGANEAFF. The CDR3 DNA is TGTGCCAGCAGCTTCCAGGGGGCGAATGAAGCTTTCTTT.